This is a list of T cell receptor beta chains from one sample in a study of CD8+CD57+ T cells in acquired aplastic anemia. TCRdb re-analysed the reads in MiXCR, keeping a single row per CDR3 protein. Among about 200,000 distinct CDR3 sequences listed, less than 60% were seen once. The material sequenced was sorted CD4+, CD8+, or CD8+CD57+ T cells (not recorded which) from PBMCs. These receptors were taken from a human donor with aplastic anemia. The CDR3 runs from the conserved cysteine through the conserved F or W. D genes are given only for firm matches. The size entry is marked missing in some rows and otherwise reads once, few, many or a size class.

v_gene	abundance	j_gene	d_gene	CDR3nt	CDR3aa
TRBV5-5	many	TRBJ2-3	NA	TGTGCCAGCAGCTTAGAGGGGGACGGTACGCAGTATTTT	CASSLEGDGTQYF
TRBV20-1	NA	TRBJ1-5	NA	TGCAGTGCTCCTCCTCGCCTGGGACAAGGAGGGTATAGCAATCAGCCCCAGCATTTT	CSAPPRLGQGGYSNQPQHF
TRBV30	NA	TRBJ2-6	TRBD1	TGTGCCGGTACAGGGGGCTCGGCAGGGGTCCTGACTTTC	CAGTGGSAGVLTF
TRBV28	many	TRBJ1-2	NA	TGTGCCAGCACCCCGGCGGGGACGGACTATGGCTACACCTTC	CASTPAGTDYGYTF
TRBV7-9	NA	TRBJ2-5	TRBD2	TGTGCCAGCAGCCGCGGGACGGGAGGAGAGACCCAGTACTTC	CASSRGTGGETQYF
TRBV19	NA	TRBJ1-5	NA	TGTGCCACCGGGGGTACCGGCAATCAGCCCCAGCATTTT	CATGGTGNQPQHF
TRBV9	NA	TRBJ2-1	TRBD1	TGTGCCAGCAGCGTAGGGACAGGGAAGTACAATGAGCAGTTCTTC	CASSVGTGKYNEQFF
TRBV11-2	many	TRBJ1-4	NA	TGTGCCAGCAGCACCCAGACAGGCCCGAATGAAAAACTGTTTTTT	CASSTQTGPNEKLFF
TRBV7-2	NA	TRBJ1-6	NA	TGTGCCAGCAGTCACTACCGACAACCTAATTCACCCCTCCACTTT	CASSHYRQPNSPLHF
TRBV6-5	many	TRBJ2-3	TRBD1	TGTGCCAGCAGCCGACAGGGGGGCGCAGATACGCAGTATTTT	CASSRQGGADTQYF
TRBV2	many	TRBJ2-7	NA	TGTGCCAGCAGCCCCGACCGGAATTCCTACGAGCAGTACTTC	CASSPDRNSYEQYF
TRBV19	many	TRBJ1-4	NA	TGTGCCAGTAGTAACCAGGGAATAGGAGAAAAACTGTTTTTT	CASSNQGIGEKLFF
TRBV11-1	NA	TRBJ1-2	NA	TGTGCCAGCAGCCATGATGCCGGGACTAATACACGAGGCTACACCTTC	CASSHDAGTNTRGYTF
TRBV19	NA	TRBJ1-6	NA	TGTGCCAGTAGTCCCCCGGACGGTAATTCACCCCTCCACTTT	CASSPPDGNSPLHF
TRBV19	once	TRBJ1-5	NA	TGTGCCAGTAGCTGGGGGGGAATGGGCAATCAGCCCCAGCATTTT	CASSWGGMGNQPQHF
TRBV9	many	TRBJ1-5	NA	TGTGCCAGCAGCGTAGAGGGGGGGAACAATCAGCCCCAGCATTTT	CASSVEGGNNQPQHF
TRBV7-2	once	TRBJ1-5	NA	TGTGCCAGCAGCATAACCCGGGGGGGCATAGTCAATCAGCCCCAGCATTTT	CASSITRGGIVNQPQHF
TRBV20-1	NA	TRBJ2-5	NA	TGCAGTGCTCCTGACATGAGGGAGACCCAGTACTTC	CSAPDMRETQYF
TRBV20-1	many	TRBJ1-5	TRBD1	TGCAGTGCCATAGGCGACAGGGAGGCAATAGGGAGCAATCAGCCCCAGCATTTT	CSAIGDREAIGSNQPQHF
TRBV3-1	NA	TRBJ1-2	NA	TGTGCCAGCAGCCCAAATACAGGGACCACAATATATGGCTACACCTTC	CASSPNTGTTIYGYTF
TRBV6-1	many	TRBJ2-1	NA	TGTGCCAGCAGTGAGTTGAACAATGAGCAGTTCTTC	CASSELNNEQFF
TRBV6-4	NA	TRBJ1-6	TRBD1	TGTGCCAGCAGTGAATACGACAGCCCGTCGATCACAGGGGGTTCGCCCCTCCACTTT	CASSEYDSPSITGGSPLHF
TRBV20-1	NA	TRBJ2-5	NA	TGCAGTGCTAGAAGCGGGGAGACCCAGTACTTC	CSARSGETQYF
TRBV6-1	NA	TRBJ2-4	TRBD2	TGTGCCAGCAGTGGGTCAGCGGGGGGGGTTACTGGCAAAAACATTCAGTACTTC	CASSGSAGGVTGKNIQYF
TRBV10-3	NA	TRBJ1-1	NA	TGTGCCATCAGTGAGACATCTATGAACACTGAAGCTTTCTTT	CAISETSMNTEAFF
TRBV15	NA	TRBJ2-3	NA	TGTGCCACCAGCGCGTGGGGCAGGATCACAGATACGCAGTATTTT	CATSAWGRITDTQYF
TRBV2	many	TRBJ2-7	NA	TGTGCCAGCAGTCTGAGGACTAAGCACGAGCAGTACTTC	CASSLRTKHEQYF
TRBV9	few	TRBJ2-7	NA	TGTGCCAGCAGCGTAGACGGTAGAACGGCCTACGAGCAGTACTTC	CASSVDGRTAYEQYF
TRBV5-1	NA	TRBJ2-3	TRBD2	TGCGCCAGCAGGTCCGGGACTAGCGGGGGGGCCGGAACAGATACGCAGTATTTT	CASRSGTSGGAGTDTQYF
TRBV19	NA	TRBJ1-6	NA	TGTGCCAGTAGTTTCGAGGGAGATTCACCCCTCCACTTT	CASSFEGDSPLHF
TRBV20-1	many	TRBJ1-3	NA	TGCAGTGCTTCGGGGGGCTCTGGAAACACCATATATTTT	CSASGGSGNTIYF
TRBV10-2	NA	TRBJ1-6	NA	TGCGCCAGCAGTGAGAGCAGAATCGGCAATTCACCCCTCCACTTT	CASSESRIGNSPLHF
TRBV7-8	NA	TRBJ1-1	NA	TGTGCCAGCAGTTACACAGCGGGGTTGTGGGACACTGAAGCTTTCTTT	CASSYTAGLWDTEAFF
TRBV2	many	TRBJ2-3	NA	TGTGCCAGCAGACTCACAGATACGCAGTATTTT	CASRLTDTQYF
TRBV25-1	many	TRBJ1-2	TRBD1	TGTGCCAGCAGTGCCCCTGGGACAGACGCTAACTATGGCTACACCTTC	CASSAPGTDANYGYTF
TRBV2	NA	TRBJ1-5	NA	TGTGCCAGCAGTGAATCCAGATCGGGGGGCGCAGGTCAGCCCCAGCATTTT	CASSESRSGGAGQPQHF
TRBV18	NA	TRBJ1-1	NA	TGTGCCAGCTCACCACCAAGGACAGACACTGAAGCTTTCTTT	CASSPPRTDTEAFF
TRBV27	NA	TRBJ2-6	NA	TGTGCCAGCAGTTTATCGCGCTCTGGGGCCAACGTCCTGACTTTC	CASSLSRSGANVLTF